A selection of T cell receptor beta chains follows, all from one sample in a study of blood T cell repertoires in COVID-19. Profiling relied on immunoSEQ multiplex PCR, and the TCRdb table lists in-frame clones only, not all of them. In the table there are around 250,000 clones, approximately 85% of which are singletons. Source material: peripheral blood. The origin of the receptors is a man aged 50 or older with active or convalescent COVID-19. Each CDR3 is given without its conserved first and last residue. The listing skips clone size in some rows; elsewhere it reads once, few, many or a size class.

ATEEDRGLSEAF TRBJ1-1 . TRBV28
ASSQGHNQETQY TRBJ2-5 . TRBV4-1
AISASRDTAWNEQF TRBJ2-1 . TRBV10-3
ASSQVGDEQF TRBJ2-1 . TRBV4-1
ASGEVLGDEQF TRBJ2-1 . TRBV9
ASSQGPTGGQETQY TRBJ2-5 . TRBV7-3
ASSIGQGVYGYT TRBJ1-2 . TRBV19
ASSPGRTYGYT TRBJ1-2 . TRBV27
ASSLTVTYEQY TRBJ2-7 . TRBV7-2
ASSETSGISQQY TRBJ2-7 . TRBV6-1
ASSYNDREWSPLH TRBJ1-6 . TRBV19
ASSIKAGGPYEQY TRBJ2-7 . TRBV19
ASSFSRDTEAF TRBJ1-1 . TRBV27
ASSQDERETDTQY TRBJ2-3 . TRBV4-1
ASRVSGRGTYEQY TRBJ2-7 few TRBV6-5
ASSLVAGEAYNEQF TRBJ2-1 . TRBV19
ASTLRGLPLSGNQPQH TRBJ1-5 . TRBV21-1